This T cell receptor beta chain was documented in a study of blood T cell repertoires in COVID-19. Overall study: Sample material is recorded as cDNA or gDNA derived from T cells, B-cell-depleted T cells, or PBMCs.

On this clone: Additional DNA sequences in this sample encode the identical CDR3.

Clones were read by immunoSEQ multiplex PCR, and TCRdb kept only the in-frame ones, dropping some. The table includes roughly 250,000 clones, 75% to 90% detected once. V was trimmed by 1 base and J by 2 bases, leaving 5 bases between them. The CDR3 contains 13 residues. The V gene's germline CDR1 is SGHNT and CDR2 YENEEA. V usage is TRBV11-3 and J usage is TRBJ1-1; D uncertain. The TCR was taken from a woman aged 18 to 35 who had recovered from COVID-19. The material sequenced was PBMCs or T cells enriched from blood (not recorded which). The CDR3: CASSLGGNTEAFF. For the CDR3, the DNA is TGTGCCAGCAGCTTAGGAGGCAACACTGAAGCTTTCTTT.